This TCR beta chain was captured in a study of blood T cell repertoires in COVID-19. As for the study in general: Samples came from the United States, Italy and Spain, spanning acute and convalescent COVID-19. Sources were T cells, B-cell-depleted T cells, or PBMCs; the material itself was cDNA or gDNA.

This clone turned up a few times. The CDR3 covers 14 residues. Germline lookup yields CDR1 SGHKS and CDR2 YYEKEE (reference sequence). V shed 0 bases and J shed 2 bases, with 8 bases lying between them. Here immunoSEQ multiplex PCR was the method, and the copy in TCRdb shows in-frame clones only, minus some. The repertoire holds more than 100,000 clones, with around 90% as singletons. The chain uses TRBV5-5 and TRBJ1-2, with D possibly being TRBD1 (6 bases). This receptor was identified in a woman aged 55-70 years with COVID-19, enrolled during active disease. The sample consisted of peripheral blood. CDR3 coding DNA: TGTGCCAGCAGCTTGGGCACAGGGAACTATGGCTACACCTTC. Translated: CASSLGTGNYGYTF.